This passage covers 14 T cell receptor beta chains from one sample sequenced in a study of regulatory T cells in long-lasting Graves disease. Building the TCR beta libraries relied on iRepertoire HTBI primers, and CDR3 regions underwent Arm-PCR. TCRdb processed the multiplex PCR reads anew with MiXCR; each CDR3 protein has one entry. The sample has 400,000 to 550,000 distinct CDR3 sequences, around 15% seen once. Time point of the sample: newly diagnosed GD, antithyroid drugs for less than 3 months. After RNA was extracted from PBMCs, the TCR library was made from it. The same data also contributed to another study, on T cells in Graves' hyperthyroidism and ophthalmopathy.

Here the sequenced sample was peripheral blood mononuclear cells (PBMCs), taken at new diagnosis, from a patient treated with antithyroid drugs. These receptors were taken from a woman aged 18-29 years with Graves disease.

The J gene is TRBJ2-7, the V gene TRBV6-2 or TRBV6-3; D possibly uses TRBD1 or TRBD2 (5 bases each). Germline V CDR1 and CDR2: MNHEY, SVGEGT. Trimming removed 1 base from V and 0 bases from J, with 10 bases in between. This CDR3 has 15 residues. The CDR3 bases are TGTGCCAGCAGTTACTGGGGACGGTACTCCTACGAGCAGTACTTC. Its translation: CASSYWGRYSYEQYF.

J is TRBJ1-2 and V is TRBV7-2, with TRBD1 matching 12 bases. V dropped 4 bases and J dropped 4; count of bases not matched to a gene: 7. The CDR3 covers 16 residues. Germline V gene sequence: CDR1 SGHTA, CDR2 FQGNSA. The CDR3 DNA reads TGTGCCAGCAGCTCCTCCGGGACAGGGGGCGGCTATGGCTACACCTTC. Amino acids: CASSSSGTGGGYGYTF. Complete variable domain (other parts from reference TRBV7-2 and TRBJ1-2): GAGVSQSPSNKVTEKGKDVELRCDPISGHTALYWYRQSLGQGLEFLIYFQGNSAPDKSGLPSDRFSAERTGGSVSTLTIQRTQQEDSAVYLCASSSSGTGGGYGYTFGSGTRLTVV.

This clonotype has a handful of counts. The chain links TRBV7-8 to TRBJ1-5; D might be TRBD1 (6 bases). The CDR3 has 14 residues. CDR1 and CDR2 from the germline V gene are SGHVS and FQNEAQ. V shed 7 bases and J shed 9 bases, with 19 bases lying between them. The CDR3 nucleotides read TGTGCCAGCACGAAAGGGGGGGCGGACGGGCCCCAGCATTTT. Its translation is CASTKGGADGPQHF.

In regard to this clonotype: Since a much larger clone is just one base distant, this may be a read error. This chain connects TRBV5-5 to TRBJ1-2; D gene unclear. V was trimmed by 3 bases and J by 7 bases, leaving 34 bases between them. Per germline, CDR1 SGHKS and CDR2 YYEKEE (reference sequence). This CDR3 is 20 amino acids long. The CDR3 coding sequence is TGTGCCAGCAGCTCTGACGTCTACCCTTGGATAGCCGGAGGAATTTTTGGCTACACCTTC. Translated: CASSSDVYPWIAGGIFGYTF.

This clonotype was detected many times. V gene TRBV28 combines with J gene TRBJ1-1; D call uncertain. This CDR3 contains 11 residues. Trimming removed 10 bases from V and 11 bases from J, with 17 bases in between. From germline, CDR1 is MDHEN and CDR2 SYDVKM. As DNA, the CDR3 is TGTGCCATCGTAGGGAACAGATTGGCTTTCTTT. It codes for CAIVGNRLAFF.

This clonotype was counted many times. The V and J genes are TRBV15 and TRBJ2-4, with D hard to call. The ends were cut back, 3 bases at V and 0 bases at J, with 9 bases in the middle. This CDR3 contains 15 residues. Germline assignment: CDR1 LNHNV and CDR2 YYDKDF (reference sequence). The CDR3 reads CATSSHGIAKNIQYF. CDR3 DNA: TGTGCCACCAGCAGTCATGGTATAGCCAAAAACATTCAGTACTTC. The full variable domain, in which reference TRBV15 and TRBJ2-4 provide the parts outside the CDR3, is DAMVIQNPRYQVTQFGKPVTLSCSQTLNHNVMYWYQQKSSQAPKLLFHYYDKDFNNEADTPDNFQSRRPNTSFCFLDIRSPGLGDTAMYLCATSSHGIAKNIQYFGAGTRLSVL.

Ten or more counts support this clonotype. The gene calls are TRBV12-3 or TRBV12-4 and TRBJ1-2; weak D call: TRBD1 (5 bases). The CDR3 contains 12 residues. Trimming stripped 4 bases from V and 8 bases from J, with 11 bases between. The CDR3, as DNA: TGTGCCAGCAGTTATTCAGGGAAGGGCTACACCTTC. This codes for CASSYSGKGYTF.

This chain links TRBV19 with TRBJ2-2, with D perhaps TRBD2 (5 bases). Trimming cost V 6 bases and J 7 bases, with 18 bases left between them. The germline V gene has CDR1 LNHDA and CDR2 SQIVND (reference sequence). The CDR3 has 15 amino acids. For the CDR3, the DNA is TGTGCCAGTAGCTCCCCTCCCGGGAAGTTCGGGGAGCTGTTTTTT. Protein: CASSSPPGKFGELFF.

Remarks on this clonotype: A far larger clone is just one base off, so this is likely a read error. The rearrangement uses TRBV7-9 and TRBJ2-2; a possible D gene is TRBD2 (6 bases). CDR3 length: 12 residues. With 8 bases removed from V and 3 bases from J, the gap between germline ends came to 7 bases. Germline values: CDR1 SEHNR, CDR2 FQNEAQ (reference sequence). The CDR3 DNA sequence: TGTGCCAGCGGCGGGGACACCGGGGAGCTGTTTTTT. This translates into CASGGDTGELFF.

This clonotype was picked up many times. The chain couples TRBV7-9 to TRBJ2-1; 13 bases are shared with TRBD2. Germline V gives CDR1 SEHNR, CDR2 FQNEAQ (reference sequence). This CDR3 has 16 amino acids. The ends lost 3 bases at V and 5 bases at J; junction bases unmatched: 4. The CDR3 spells CASSFLGLAGDNEQFF. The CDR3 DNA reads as TGTGCCAGCAGCTTTCTTGGACTAGCGGGAGACAATGAGCAGTTCTTC. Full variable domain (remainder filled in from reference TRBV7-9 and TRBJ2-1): DTGVSQNPRHKITKRGQNVTFRCDPISEHNRLYWYRQTLGQGPEFLTYFQNEAQLEKSRLLSDRFSAERPKGSFSTLEIQRTEQGDSAMYLCASSFLGLAGDNEQFFGPGTRLTVL.

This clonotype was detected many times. CDR3 bases: TGCAGTGGAAGGACAGGGAACACTGAAGCTTTCTTT. This encodes CSGRTGNTEAFF. The rearrangement joins TRBV20-1 to TRBJ1-1, with 7 nucleotides matching TRBD1. V was clipped by 7 bases and J by 1 base; unmatched bases: 3. This CDR3 is built from 12 residues. The germline V gene encodes CDR1 DFQATT and CDR2 SNEGSKA (reference sequence).

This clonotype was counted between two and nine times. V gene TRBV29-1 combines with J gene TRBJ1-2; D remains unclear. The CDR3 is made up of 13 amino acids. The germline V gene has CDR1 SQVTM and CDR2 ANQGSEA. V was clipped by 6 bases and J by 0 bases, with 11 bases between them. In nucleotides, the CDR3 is TGCAGCGTAGAACCGAGGACTAACTATGGCTACACCTTC. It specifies CSVEPRTNYGYTF.

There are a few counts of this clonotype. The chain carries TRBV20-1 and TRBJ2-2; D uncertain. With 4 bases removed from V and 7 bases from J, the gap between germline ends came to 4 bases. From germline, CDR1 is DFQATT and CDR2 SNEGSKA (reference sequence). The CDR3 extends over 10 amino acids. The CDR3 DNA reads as TGCAGTGCTAAGATCGGGGAGCTGTTTTTT. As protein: CSAKIGELFF.

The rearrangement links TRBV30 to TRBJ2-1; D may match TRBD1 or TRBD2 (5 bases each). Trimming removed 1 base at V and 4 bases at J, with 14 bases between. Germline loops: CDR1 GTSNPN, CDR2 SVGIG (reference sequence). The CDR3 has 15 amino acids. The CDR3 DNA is TGTGCCTGGAGTGGAGGGGCTAGCTCTTACAATGAGCAGTTCTTC. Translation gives CAWSGGASSYNEQFF.